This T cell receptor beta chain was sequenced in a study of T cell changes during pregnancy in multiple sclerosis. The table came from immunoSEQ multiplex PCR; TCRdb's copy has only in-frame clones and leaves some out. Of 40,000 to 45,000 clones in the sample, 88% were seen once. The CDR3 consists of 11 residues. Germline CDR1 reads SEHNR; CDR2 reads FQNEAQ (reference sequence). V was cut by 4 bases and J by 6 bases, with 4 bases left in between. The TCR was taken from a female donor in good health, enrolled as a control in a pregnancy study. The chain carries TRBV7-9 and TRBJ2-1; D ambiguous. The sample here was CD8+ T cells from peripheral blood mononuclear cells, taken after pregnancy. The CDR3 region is CASSYFNEQFF. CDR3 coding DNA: TGTGCCAGCAGCTACTTCAATGAGCAGTTCTTC. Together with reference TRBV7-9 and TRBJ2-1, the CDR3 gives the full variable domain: DTGVSQNPRHKITKRGQNVTFRCDPISEHNRLYWYRQTLGQGPEFLTYFQNEAQLEKSRLLSDRFSAERPKGSFSTLEIQRTEQGDSAMYLCASSYFNEQFFGPGTRLTVL.